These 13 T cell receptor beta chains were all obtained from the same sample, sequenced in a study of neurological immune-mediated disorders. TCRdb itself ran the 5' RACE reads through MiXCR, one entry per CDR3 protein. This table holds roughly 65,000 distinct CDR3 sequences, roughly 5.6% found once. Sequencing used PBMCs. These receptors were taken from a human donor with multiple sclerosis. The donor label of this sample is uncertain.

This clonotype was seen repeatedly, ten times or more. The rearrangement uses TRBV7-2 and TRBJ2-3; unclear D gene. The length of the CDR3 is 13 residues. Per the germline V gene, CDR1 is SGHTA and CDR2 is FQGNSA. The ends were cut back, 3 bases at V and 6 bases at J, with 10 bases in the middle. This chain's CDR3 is CASSLNPRDTQYF. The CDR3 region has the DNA TGTGCCAGCAGCTTGAATCCCCGGGATACGCAGTATTTT.

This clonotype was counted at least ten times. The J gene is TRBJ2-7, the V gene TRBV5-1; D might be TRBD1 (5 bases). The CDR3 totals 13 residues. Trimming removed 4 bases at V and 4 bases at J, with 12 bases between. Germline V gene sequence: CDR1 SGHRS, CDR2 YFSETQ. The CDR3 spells CASSETAAYEQYF. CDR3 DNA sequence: TGCGCCAGCAGCGAGACAGCTGCGTACGAGCAGTACTTC.

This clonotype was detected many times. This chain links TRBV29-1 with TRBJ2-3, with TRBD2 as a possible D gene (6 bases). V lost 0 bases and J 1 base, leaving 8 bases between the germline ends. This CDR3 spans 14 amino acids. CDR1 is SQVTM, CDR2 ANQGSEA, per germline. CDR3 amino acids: CSVEDRGGTDTQYF. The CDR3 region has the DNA TGCAGCGTTGAAGATCGCGGGGGCACAGATACGCAGTATTTT.

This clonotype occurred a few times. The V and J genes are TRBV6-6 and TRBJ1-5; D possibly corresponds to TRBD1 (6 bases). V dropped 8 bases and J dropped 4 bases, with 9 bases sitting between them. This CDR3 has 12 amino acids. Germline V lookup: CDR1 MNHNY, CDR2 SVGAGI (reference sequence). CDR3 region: CASRTANQPQHF. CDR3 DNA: TGTGCCAGCCGGACAGCTAATCAGCCCCAGCATTTT.

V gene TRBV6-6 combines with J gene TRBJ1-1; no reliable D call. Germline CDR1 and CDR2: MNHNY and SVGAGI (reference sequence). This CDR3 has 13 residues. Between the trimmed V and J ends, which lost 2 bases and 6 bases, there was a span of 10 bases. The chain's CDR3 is CASSYGVSAEAFF. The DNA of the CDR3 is TGTGCCAGCAGTTACGGGGTTAGCGCTGAAGCTTTCTTT.

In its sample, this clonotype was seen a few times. The CDR3 here is CASSLEHQETQYF. CDR3 bases: TGTGCCAGCAGCTTAGAACACCAAGAGACCCAGTACTTC. The chain joins TRBV7-3 to TRBJ2-5; no reliable D call. From germline, CDR1 is SGHTA and CDR2 FQGTGA. This CDR3 comprises 13 residues. The V and J ends lost 2 bases and 0 bases respectively, with 4 bases between them.

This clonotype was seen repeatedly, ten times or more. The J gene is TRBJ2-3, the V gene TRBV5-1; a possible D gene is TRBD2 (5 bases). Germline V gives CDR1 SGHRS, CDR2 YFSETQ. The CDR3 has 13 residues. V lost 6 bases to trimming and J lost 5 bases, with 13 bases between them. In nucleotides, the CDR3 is TGCGCCAGCACCTTAGCGCGAGAAGATACGCAGTATTTT. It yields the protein CASTLAREDTQYF.

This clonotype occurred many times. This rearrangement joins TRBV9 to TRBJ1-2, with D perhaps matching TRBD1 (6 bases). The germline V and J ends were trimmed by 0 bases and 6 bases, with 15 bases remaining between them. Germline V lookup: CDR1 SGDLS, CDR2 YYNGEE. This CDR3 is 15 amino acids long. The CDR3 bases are TGTGCCAGCAGCGTAGGGGGACAAACCCTAGATGGCTACACCTTC. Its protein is CASSVGGQTLDGYTF.

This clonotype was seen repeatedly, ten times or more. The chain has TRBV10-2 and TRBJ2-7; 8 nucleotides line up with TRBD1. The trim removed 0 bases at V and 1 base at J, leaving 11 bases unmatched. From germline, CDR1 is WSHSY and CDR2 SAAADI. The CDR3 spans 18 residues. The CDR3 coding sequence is TGCGCCAGCAGTGAGTCAGGACAGGGTTTCACTGGGTCCTACGAGCAGTACTTC. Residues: CASSESGQGFTGSYEQYF.

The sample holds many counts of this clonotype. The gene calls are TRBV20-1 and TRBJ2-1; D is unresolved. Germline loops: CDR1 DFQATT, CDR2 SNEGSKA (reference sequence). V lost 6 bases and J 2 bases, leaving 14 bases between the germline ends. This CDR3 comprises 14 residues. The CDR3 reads CSAAESSAYNEQFF. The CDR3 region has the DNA TGCAGTGCAGCCGAGAGTTCGGCCTACAATGAGCAGTTCTTC.

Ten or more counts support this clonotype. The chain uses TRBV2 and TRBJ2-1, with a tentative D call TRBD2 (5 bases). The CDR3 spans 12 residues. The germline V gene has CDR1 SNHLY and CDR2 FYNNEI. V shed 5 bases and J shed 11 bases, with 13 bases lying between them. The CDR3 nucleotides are TGTGCCAGCAGTACGGACTCACTGCAGCAGTTCTTC. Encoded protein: CASSTDSLQQFF.

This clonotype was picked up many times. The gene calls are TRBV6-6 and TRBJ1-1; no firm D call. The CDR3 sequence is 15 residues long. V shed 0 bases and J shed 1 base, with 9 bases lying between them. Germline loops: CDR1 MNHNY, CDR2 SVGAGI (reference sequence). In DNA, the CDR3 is TGTGCCAGCAGTTACTCGGCGCCCGGGAACACTGAAGCTTTCTTT. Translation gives CASSYSAPGNTEAFF.

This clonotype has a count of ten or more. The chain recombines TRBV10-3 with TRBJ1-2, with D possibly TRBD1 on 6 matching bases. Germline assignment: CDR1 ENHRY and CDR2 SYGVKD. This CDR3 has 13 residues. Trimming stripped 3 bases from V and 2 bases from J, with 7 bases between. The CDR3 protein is CAISEDRNYGYTF. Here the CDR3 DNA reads TGTGCCATCAGTGAAGACAGGAACTATGGCTACACCTTC.